This T cell receptor beta chain was documented in a study of early T cells in non-severe SARS-CoV-2 infection. About the study: Bulk RNA from unsorted whole blood was sequenced; chains were unpaired.

General study findings and limits: VDJdb matches were skewed toward anti-spike CD8 T cell responses.

Separate cDNA molecules each had unique molecular identifiers attached to them. Each CDR3 protein gets one entry after TCRdb re-called the 5' RACE reads with MiXCR. The table records 30,000 to 40,000 distinct CDR3 sequences, roughly 4.4% of them present only once. Many counts were recorded for this clonotype. Antigen: not known. This CDR3 comprises 14 residues. Germline V CDR1 and CDR2: LNHDA, SQIVND (reference sequence). Trimming cost V 3 bases and J 7 bases, with 12 bases left between them. This TCR was sampled from an adult who was a healthcare worker with PCR-confirmed SARS-CoV-2 infection or an uninfected control (not recorded which). The chain has TRBV19 and TRBJ1-4, with a possible D match to TRBD1 (6 bases). The sample consisted of whole blood. CDR3 coding DNA: TGTGCCAGTAGTATGGGGGGGCGAGGTGAAAAACTGTTTTTT. Translating it yields CASSMGGRGEKLFF.